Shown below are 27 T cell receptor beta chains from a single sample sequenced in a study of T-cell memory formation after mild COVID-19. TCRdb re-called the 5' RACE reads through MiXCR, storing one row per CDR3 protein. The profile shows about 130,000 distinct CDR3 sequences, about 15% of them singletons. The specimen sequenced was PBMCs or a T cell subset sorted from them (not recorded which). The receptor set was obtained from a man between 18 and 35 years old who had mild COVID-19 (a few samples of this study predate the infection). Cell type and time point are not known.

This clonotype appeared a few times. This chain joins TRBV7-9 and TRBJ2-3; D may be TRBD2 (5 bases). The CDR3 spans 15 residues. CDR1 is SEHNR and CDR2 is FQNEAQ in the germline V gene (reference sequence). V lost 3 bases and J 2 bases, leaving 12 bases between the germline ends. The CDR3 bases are TGTGCCAGCAGCTTTCAAGCGGATCTCACAGATACGCAGTATTTT. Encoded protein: CASSFQADLTDTQYF.

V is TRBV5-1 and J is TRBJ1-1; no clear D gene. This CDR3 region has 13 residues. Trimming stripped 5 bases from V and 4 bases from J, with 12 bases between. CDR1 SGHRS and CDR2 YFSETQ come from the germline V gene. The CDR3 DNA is TGCGCCAGCAGTCCGGACGGAAGCACTGAAGCTTTCTTT. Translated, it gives CASSPDGSTEAFF.

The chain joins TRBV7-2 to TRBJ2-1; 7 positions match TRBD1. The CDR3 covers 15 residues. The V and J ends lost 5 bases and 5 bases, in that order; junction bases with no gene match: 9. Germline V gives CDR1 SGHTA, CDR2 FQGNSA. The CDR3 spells CASSAMQGVHNEQFF. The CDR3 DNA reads TGTGCCAGCAGCGCTATGCAGGGGGTCCACAATGAGCAGTTCTTC.

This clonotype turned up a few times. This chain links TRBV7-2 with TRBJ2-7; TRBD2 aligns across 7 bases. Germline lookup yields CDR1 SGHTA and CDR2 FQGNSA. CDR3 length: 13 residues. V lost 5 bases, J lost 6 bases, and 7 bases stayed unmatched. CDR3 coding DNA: TGTGCCAGCAGCCAGGAGCGGGGATCCGAGCAGTACTTC. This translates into CASSQERGSEQYF. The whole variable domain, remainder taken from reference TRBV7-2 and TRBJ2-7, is GAGVSQSPSNKVTEKGKDVELRCDPISGHTALYWYRQSLGQGLEFLIYFQGNSAPDKSGLPSDRFSAERTGGSVSTLTIQRTQQEDSAVYLCASSQERGSEQYFGPGTRLTVT.

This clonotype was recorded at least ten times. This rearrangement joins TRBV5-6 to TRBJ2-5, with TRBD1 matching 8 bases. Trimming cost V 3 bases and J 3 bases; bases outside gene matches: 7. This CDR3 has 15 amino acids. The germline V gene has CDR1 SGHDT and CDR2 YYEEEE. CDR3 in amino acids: CASSYWDRSKETQYF. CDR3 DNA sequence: TGTGCCAGCAGCTACTGGGACAGGAGTAAAGAGACCCAGTACTTC.

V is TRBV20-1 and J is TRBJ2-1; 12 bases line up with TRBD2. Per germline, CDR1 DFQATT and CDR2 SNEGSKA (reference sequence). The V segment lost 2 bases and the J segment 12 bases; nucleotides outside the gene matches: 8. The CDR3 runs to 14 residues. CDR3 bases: TGCAGTGCTAGATCTCTAGCGGGGGGGCTCGGGCAGTTCTTC. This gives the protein CSARSLAGGLGQFF.

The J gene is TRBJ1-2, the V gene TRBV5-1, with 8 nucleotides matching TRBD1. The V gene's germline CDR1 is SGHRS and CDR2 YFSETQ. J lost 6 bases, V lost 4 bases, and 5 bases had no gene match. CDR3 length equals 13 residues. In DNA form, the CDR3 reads TGCGCCAGCAGCGGACAGGGCAGCGATGGCTACACCTTC. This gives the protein CASSGQGSDGYTF.

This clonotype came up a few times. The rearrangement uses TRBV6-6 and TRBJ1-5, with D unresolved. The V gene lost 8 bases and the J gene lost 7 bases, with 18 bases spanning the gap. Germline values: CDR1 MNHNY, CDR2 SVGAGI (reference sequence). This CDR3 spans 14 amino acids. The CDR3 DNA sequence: TGTGCCAGCCTCAAAGGTGGGCAGATCCAGCCCCAGCATTTT. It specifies CASLKGGQIQPQHF.

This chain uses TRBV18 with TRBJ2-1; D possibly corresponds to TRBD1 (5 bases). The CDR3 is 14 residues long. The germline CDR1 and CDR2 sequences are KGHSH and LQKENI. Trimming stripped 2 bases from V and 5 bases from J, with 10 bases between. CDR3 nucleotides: TGTGCCAGCTCACCAGTGGACACTAACAATGAGCAGTTCTTC. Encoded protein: CASSPVDTNNEQFF.

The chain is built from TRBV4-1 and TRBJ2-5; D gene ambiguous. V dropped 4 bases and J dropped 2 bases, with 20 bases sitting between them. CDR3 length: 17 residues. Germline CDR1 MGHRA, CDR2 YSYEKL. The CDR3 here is CASSPTQGEVGQETQYF. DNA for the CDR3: TGCGCCAGCAGCCCCACCCAAGGAGAGGTGGGTCAAGAGACCCAGTACTTC.

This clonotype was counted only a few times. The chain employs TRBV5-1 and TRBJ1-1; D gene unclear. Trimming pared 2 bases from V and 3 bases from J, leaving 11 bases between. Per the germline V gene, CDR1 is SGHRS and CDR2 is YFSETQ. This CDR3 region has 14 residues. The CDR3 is CASSFLAEDTEAFF. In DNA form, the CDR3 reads TGCGCCAGCAGCTTCCTTGCAGAGGACACTGAAGCTTTCTTT.

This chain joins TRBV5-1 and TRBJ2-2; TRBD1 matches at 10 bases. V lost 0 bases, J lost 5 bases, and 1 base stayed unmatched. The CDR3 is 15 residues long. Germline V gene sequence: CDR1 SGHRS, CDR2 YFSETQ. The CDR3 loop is CASSLGQGATGELFF. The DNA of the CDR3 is TGCGCCAGCAGCTTGGGACAGGGGGCGACCGGGGAGCTGTTTTTT.

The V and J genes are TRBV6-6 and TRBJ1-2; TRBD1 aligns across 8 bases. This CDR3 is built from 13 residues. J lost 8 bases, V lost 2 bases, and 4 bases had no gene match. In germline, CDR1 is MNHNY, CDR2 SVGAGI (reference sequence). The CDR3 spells CASSYARGPGYTF. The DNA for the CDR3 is TGTGCCAGCAGTTACGCCAGGGGGCCGGGCTACACCTTC.

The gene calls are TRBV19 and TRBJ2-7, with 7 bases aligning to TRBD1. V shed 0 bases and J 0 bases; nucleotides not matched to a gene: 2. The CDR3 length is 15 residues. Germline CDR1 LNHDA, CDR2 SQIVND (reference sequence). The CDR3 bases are TGTGCCAGTAGTATAGAGACAGGGAGCTCCTACGAGCAGTACTTC. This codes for CASSIETGSSYEQYF.

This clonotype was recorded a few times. The CDR3 protein is CASSFQGGGSYEQYV. In DNA, the CDR3 is TGCGCCAGCAGCTTCCAGGGGGGGGGATCCTACGAGCAGTACGTC. V and J are TRBV5-1 and TRBJ2-7; D is perhaps TRBD1 or TRBD2 (7 bases each). The germline V gene encodes CDR1 SGHRS and CDR2 YFSETQ. This CDR3 has 15 residues. V was cut by 2 bases and J by 1 base, with 13 bases left in between.

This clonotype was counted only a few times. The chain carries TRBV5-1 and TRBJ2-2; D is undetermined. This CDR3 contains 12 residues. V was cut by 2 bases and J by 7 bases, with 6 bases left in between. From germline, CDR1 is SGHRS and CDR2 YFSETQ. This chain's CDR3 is CASSFPDGELFF. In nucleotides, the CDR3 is TGCGCCAGCAGCTTCCCTGACGGGGAGCTGTTTTTT.

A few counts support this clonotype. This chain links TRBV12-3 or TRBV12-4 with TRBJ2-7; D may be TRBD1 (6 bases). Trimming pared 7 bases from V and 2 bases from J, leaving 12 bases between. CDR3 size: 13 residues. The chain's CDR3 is CASNVQGTYEQYF. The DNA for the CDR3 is TGTGCCAGCAACGTACAGGGAACCTACGAGCAGTACTTC.

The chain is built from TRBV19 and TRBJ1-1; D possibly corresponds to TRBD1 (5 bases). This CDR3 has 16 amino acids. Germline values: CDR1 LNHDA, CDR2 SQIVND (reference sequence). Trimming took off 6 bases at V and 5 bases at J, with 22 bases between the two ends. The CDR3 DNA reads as TGTGCCAGTAGCCGCCCAGCGGGAGAAGAGGGGACTGAAGCTTTCTTT. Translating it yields CASSRPAGEEGTEAFF.

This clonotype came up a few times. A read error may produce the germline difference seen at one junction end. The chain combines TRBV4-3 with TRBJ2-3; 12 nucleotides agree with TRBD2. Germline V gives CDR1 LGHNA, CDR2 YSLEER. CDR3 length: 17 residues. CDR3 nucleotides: TGCGTCAGCAGCCGAGTTACCGGACTAGCGGGGTTAGATACGCAGTATTTT. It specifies CVSSRVTGLAGLDTQYF.

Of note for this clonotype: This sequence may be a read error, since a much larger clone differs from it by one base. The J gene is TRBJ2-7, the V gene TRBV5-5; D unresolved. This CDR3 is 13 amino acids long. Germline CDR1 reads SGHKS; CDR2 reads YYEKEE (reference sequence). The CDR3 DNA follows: TGTGACAGCAGCTTGGAAGCAGTCTACGAGCAGTACTTC. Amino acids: CDSSLEAVYEQYF.

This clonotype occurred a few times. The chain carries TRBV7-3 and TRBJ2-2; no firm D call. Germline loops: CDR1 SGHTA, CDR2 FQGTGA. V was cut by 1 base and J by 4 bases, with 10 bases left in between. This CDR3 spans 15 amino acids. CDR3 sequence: CASSLSVGSTGELFF. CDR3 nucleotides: TGTGCCAGCAGCTTAAGCGTTGGCTCCACCGGGGAGCTGTTTTTT.

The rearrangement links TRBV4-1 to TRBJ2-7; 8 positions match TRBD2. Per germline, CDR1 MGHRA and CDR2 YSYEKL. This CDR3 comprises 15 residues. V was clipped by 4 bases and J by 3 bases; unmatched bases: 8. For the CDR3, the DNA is TGCGCCAGCAGCCTGACAGCTAGCGGGCTCTACGAGCAGTACGTC. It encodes CASSLTASGLYEQYV.

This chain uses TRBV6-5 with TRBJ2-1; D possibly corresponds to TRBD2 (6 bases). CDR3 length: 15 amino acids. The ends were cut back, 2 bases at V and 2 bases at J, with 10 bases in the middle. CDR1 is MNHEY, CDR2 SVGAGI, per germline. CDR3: CASSYAREAYNEQFF. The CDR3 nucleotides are TGTGCCAGCAGTTACGCCAGGGAGGCCTACAATGAGCAGTTCTTC.

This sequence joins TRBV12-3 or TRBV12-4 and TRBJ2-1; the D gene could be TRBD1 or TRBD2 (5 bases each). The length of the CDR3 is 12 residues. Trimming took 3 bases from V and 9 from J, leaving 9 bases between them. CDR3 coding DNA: TGTGCCAGCAGTTTTATTGGGGGTGAGCAGTTCTTC. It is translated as CASSFIGGEQFF.

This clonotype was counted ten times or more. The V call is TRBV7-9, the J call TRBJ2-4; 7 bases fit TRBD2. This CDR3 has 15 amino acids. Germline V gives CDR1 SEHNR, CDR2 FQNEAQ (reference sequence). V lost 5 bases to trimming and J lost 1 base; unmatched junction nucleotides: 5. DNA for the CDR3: TGTGCCAGCAGCCCCGGGAGGAAGGCCAAAAACATTCAGTACTTC. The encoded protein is CASSPGRKAKNIQYF. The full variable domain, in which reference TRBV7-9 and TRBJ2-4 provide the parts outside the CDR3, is DTGVSQNPRHKITKRGQNVTFRCDPISEHNRLYWYRQTLGQGPEFLTYFQNEAQLEKSRLLSDRFSAERPKGSFSTLEIQRTEQGDSAMYLCASSPGRKAKNIQYFGAGTRLSVL.

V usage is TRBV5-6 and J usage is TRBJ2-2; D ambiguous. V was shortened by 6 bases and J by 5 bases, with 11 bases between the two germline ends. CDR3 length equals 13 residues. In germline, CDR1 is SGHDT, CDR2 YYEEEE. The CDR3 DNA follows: TGTGCCAGCACCCCTAGGGTTACCGGGGAGCTGTTTTTT. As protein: CASTPRVTGELFF.

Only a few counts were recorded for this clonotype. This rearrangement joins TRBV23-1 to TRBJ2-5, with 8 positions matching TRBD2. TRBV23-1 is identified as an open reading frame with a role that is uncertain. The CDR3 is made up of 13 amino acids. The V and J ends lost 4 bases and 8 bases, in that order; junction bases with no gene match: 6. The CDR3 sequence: CASSLPGLGTQYF. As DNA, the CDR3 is TGCGCCAGCAGTCTCCCGGGACTAGGAACCCAGTACTTC.